A single sample gave rise to the 28 T cell receptor beta chains below, sequenced in a study of cytomegalovirus exposure and HLA in healthy donors (dated by TCRdb to 2016 to 2017). The method behind the library was the immunoSEQ multiplex PCR assay. The multiplex PCR relied on a mix of 60 forward primers for TCR Vbeta segments and 13 reverse primers for TCR Jbeta segments. In its TCRdb copy, this immuneACCESS table keeps in-frame sequences only and misses some clones. Where compared with another copy, unresolved V genes explain less than half of these, and the others have no known cause. Recorded for this sample are roughly 88,000 clones; approximately 76% of them occurred a single time. The top ten constitute around 5% of the sample. Sequencing used PBMCs. These receptors were obtained from a young man in good health and CMV-seropositive.

The chain employs TRBV18 and TRBJ1-2; no firm D call. The CDR3 has 12 amino acids. V lost 3 bases to trimming and J lost 3 bases, with 5 bases between them. Germline V gene sequence: CDR1 KGHSH, CDR2 LQKENI. The CDR3 DNA reads TGTGCCAGCTCACCCGGAGACTATGGCTACACCTTC. Protein: CASSPGDYGYTF.

The chain combines TRBV18 with TRBJ2-7; TRBD1 matches 11 bases. This CDR3 is built from 17 residues. Germline trimming cut 4 bases from V and 3 bases from J; bases unmatched to any gene: 11. Per the germline V gene, CDR1 is KGHSH and CDR2 is LQKENI. CDR3 DNA sequence: TGTGCCAGCTCACGGAAGAGCGGACAGGGGGCTTTCTACGAGCAGTACTTC. Its translation is CASSRKSGQGAFYEQYF.

J is TRBJ2-1 and V is TRBV14, with 7 bases identical to TRBD2. Germline assignment: CDR1 SGHDN and CDR2 FVKESK. V shed 4 bases and J 8 bases; nucleotides not matched to a gene: 5. This CDR3 contains 13 residues. The CDR3: CASSRGLWDEQFF. CDR3 sequence (DNA): TGTGCCAGCAGCCGGGGACTATGGGATGAGCAGTTCTTC.

V is TRBV2 and J is TRBJ1-6; no firm D call. V was cut by 0 bases and J by 6 bases, with 9 bases left in between. Germline V CDR1 and CDR2: SNHLY, FYNNEI. The length of the CDR3 is 15 residues. The CDR3 is CASSEALGSNSPLHF. The DNA for the CDR3 is TGTGCCAGCAGTGAAGCGCTTGGGAGTAATTCACCCCTCCACTTT.

The chain joins TRBV5-5 to TRBJ1-6; D is uncertain. The germline gives CDR1 SGHKS, CDR2 YYEKEE (reference sequence). V lost 2 bases, J lost 6 bases, and 9 bases lay in between. The CDR3 totals 14 residues. CDR3 amino acids: CASSFAQFNSPLHF. CDR3 nucleotide sequence: TGTGCCAGCAGCTTCGCTCAGTTTAATTCACCCCTCCACTTT.

The chain joins TRBV9 to TRBJ2-1; 9 positions match TRBD2. V gave up 2 bases and J gave up 9 bases; unmatched junction bases: 6. Looked up from germline, CDR1 is SGDLS and CDR2 is YYNGEE. This CDR3 has 14 amino acids. CDR3 DNA sequence: TGTGCCAGCAGCGTTCAACTAGCGGGCTCTGAGCAGTTCTTC. It yields the protein CASSVQLAGSEQFF.

The chain has TRBV25-1 and TRBJ1-3; D is uncertain. V lost 7 bases to trimming and J lost 8 bases, with 9 bases between them. The CDR3 has 11 amino acids. Germline values: CDR1 MGHDK, CDR2 SYGVNS. This CDR3 is CASTAGDTIYF. For the CDR3, the DNA is TGTGCCAGCACCGCCGGGGACACCATATATTTT.

The V gene is TRBV7-2, the J gene TRBJ2-1; TRBD2 aligns across 8 bases. The CDR3 loop spans 15 amino acids. V was pared by 0 bases and J by 4 bases, with 2 bases of the junction left unmatched. Germline values: CDR1 SGHTA, CDR2 FQGNSA. The CDR3 region is CASSLAAGVYNEQFF. As DNA, the CDR3 is TGTGCCAGCAGCTTAGCAGCGGGAGTTTACAATGAGCAGTTCTTC.

The chain uses TRBV5-1 and TRBJ1-1; 8 nucleotides agree with TRBD1. The CDR3 has 13 residues. CDR1 and CDR2 (germline): SGHRS, YFSETQ. V lost 1 base to trimming and J lost 6 bases; unmatched junction nucleotides: 2. This CDR3 reads CASSLKQGAEAFF. In nucleotides, the CDR3 is TGCGCCAGCAGCTTGAAACAGGGGGCTGAAGCTTTCTTT.

The genes are TRBV29-1 and TRBJ2-5; 11 bases map to TRBD1. The CDR3 runs 13 residues. In germline, CDR1 is SQVTM, CDR2 ANQGSEA. The V and J ends lost 7 bases and 4 bases, in that order; junction bases with no gene match: 5. The CDR3 spells CSAGTGGIETQYF. The CDR3 region has the DNA TGCAGCGCTGGGACAGGGGGAATAGAGACCCAGTACTTC.

CDR3 region: CAWSVGTRQPQHF. The CDR3 bases are TGTGCCTGGAGTGTCGGTACCCGGCAGCCCCAGCATTTT. The chain couples TRBV30 to TRBJ1-5; D remains unclear. Between the trimmed V and J ends, which lost 0 bases and 7 bases, there was a span of 10 bases. Germline V lookup: CDR1 GTSNPN, CDR2 SVGIG (reference sequence). The CDR3 is made up of 13 amino acids.

This clone was found once. The chain uses TRBV9 and TRBJ2-1; 7 nucleotides agree with TRBD2. Looked up from germline, CDR1 is SGDLS and CDR2 is YYNGEE. V shed 7 bases, J shed 2 bases, and the junction held 15 bases outside the gene matches. This CDR3 has 17 amino acids. CDR3 nucleotides: TGTGCCAGCGGGACGGGGCGGGAGTCCGTTACCTACAATGAGCAGTTCTTC. Its protein product is CASGTGRESVTYNEQFF.

The chain carries TRBV11-1 and TRBJ2-7; D might be TRBD2 (6 bases). Trimming removed 1 base from V and 3 bases from J, with 22 bases in between. The CDR3 spans 18 residues. Germline lookup yields CDR1 SGHAT and CDR2 FQDESV (reference sequence). Here the CDR3 reads CASSLGGSLRRRDYEQYF. The CDR3, as DNA: TGTGCCAGCAGCTTAGGAGGGTCTCTTCGGCGGAGGGACTACGAGCAGTACTTC. Looking up the rest from reference TRBV11-1 and TRBJ2-7 gives the full variable domain: EAEVAQSPRYKITEKSQAVAFWCDPISGHATLYWYRQILGQGPELLVQFQDESVVDDSQLPKDRFSAERLKGVDSTLKIQPAELGDSAMYLCASSLGGSLRRRDYEQYFGPGTRLTVT.

This chain uses TRBV29-1 with TRBJ1-1; D is perhaps TRBD1 (5 bases). Germline-derived CDR1 and CDR2 are SQVTM and ANQGSEA. The CDR3 has 11 residues. V dropped 4 bases and J dropped 3 bases, with 6 bases sitting between them. CDR3 amino acids: CSVGDYTEAFF. CDR3 DNA sequence: TGCAGCGTTGGGGACTACACTGAAGCTTTCTTT.

The rearrangement joins TRBV6-5 to TRBJ1-5; D unclear. This CDR3 comprises 15 residues. The V gene lost 6 bases and the J gene lost 2 bases, with 14 bases spanning the gap. CDR1 and CDR2 from the germline V gene are MNHEY and SVGAGI. The CDR3 is CASSPSAAGNQPQHF. Here the CDR3 DNA reads TGTGCCAGCAGCCCCTCTGCTGCGGGCAATCAGCCCCAGCATTTT.

This chain links TRBV6-4 with TRBJ2-2; 13 bases are a match to TRBD2. The CDR3 is made up of 15 amino acids. After removal of 4 bases from V and 4 bases from J, the junction contained 0 bases not matched to a gene. Germline CDR1 MRHNA, CDR2 SNTAGT. The chain's CDR3 is CASSGLAGGTGELFF. As DNA, the CDR3 is TGTGCCAGCAGTGGACTAGCGGGGGGCACCGGGGAGCTGTTTTTT.

The V and J genes are TRBV11-3 and TRBJ2-5; 9 bases agree with TRBD2. The junction had 8 bases not matched to a gene; V was cut back by 1 base and J by 2 bases. Germline V gene lookup returns CDR1 SGHNT and CDR2 YENEEA. This CDR3 is built from 17 residues. CDR3: CASSLGLASGIQETQYF. The CDR3 DNA is TGTGCCAGCAGCTTAGGTTTGGCTAGCGGGATTCAAGAGACCCAGTACTTC.

The CDR3: CASSQEGPTGTGGRDEQFF. CDR3 bases: TGCGCCAGCAGCCAAGAAGGTCCGACCGGGACAGGGGGCAGGGATGAGCAGTTCTTC. The gene calls are TRBV4-1 and TRBJ2-1; 12 positions agree with TRBD1. The CDR3 runs to 19 residues. The germline V gene encodes CDR1 MGHRA and CDR2 YSYEKL. V trimming: 0 bases; J trimming: 8 bases; junction bases outside the gene matches: 14.

V is TRBV27 and J is TRBJ2-3; D ambiguous. Germline CDR1 and CDR2: MNHEY and SMNVEV (reference sequence). CDR3 length: 12 amino acids. The V end lost 2 bases, the J end lost 7 bases, and 7 bases lay between the germline ends. DNA of the CDR3: TGTGCCAGCAGTTTACTGGGCTATACGCAGTATTTT. It encodes CASSLLGYTQYF.

This clone was seen only a few times. This chain uses TRBV27 with TRBJ2-7; possibly TRBD1 for D (7 bases). Germline CDR1 reads MNHEY; CDR2 reads SMNVEV (reference sequence). V was trimmed by 7 bases and J by 6 bases, leaving 16 bases between them. The CDR3 runs 13 residues. In DNA form, the CDR3 reads TGTGCCAGCAAGGAGGGGGCTCTGGGCGAGCAGTACTTC. It yields the protein CASKEGALGEQYF.

This rearrangement joins TRBV7-2 to TRBJ2-2, with D unresolved. CDR1 and CDR2 (germline): SGHTA, FQGNSA. V was clipped by 5 bases and J by 1 base, with 8 bases between them. The CDR3 loop spans 14 amino acids. CDR3 coding DNA: TGTGCCAGCAGCCCGTGGCAGAACACCGGGGAGCTGTTTTTT. As protein: CASSPWQNTGELFF.

This clone was picked up one time. J is TRBJ1-1 and V is TRBV4-2; maybe TRBD1 (6 bases). The CDR3 totals 14 residues. CDR1 and CDR2 from the germline V gene are LGHNA and YNFKEQ. Trimming shortened V by 0 bases and J by 6 bases, and 11 bases separated the two germline ends. The CDR3 nucleotides read TGTGCCAGCAGCCAAGATCAGGGGCGGCCTGAAGCTTTCTTT. It codes for CASSQDQGRPEAFF.

V and J are TRBV6-1 and TRBJ1-2; 8 bases match TRBD1. Germline assignment: CDR1 MNHNS and CDR2 SASEGT. This CDR3 is 15 amino acids long. Trimming cost V 6 bases and J 2 bases; bases outside gene matches: 8. CDR3 sequence reads: CASRDRGRGNYGYTF. The CDR3 DNA is TGTGCCAGCAGAGACAGGGGACGAGGGAACTATGGCTACACCTTC.

This clone appeared once. The rearrangement links TRBV5-6 to TRBJ2-4, with 15 bases identical to TRBD2. The V gene end was trimmed by 4 bases and the J gene end by 0 bases; junction bases not matched to a gene: 2. This CDR3 comprises 17 residues. Germline values: CDR1 SGHDT, CDR2 YYEEEE. The CDR3 bases are TGTGCCAGCAGCGTGGGACTAGCGGGGGGAGCCAAAAACATTCAGTACTTC. As protein: CASSVGLAGGAKNIQYF.

The rearrangement joins TRBV19 to TRBJ1-1; 7 bases agree with TRBD1. V shed 6 bases, J shed 4 bases, and the junction held 11 bases outside the gene matches. Per the germline V gene, CDR1 is LNHDA and CDR2 is SQIVND (reference sequence). This CDR3 contains 15 residues. Here the CDR3 reads CASRTRQGVGTEAFF. As DNA, the CDR3 is TGTGCCAGTAGGACAAGACAGGGAGTGGGCACTGAAGCTTTCTTT.

V usage is TRBV14 and J usage is TRBJ2-3; 7 bases line up with TRBD1. CDR3 length: 13 amino acids. Germline CDR1 SGHDN, CDR2 FVKESK. With 3 bases clipped from V and 11 bases from J, the junction kept 8 bases outside the gene matches. CDR3 nucleotides: TGTGCCAGCAGCCAGGCACAGGGGAGTGGGCAGTATTTT. This encodes CASSQAQGSGQYF. Drawing the rest from reference TRBV14 and TRBJ2-3, the complete variable domain is EAGVTQFPSHSVIEKGQTVTLRCDPISGHDNLYWYRRVMGKEIKFLLHFVKESKQDESGMPNNRFLAERTGGTYSTLKVQPAELEDSGVYFCASSQAQGSGQYFGPGTRLTVL.

The chain combines TRBV28 with TRBJ1-2; 7 bases line up with TRBD1. The CDR3 extends over 15 amino acids. In germline, CDR1 is MDHEN, CDR2 SYDVKM. The V gene end was trimmed by 3 bases and the J gene end by 6 bases; junction bases not matched to a gene: 10. This CDR3 reads CASSLGGQTSDGYTF. In DNA, the CDR3 is TGTGCCAGCAGTTTGGGGGGACAGACTTCTGATGGCTACACCTTC.

The count of this clone is one. The J gene is TRBJ2-7, the V gene TRBV4-2; 9 bases are a match to TRBD1. Germline loops: CDR1 LGHNA, CDR2 YNFKEQ. The junction had 2 bases not matched to a gene; V was cut back by 1 base and J by 4 bases. This CDR3 has 14 amino acids. Here the CDR3 reads CASSQGDREYEQYF. Written as DNA, the CDR3 is TGTGCCAGCAGCCAAGGGGACAGGGAGTACGAGCAGTACTTC.